A single sample gave rise to the 19 T cell receptor beta chains below, sequenced in a study of shared clonotypes between healthy human individuals. Some clones are missing from TCRdb's copy, which holds only in-frame ones; the method was immunoSEQ multiplex PCR. This table holds roughly 590,000 clones, about 95% found once. It was CD45RO-negative cells, positively selected for CCR7, that made up naive CD8 cells, with terminally differentiated effector memory CD45RA+ cells excluded. The sample was naive CD8+ T cells sorted from blood. These receptors were collected from a woman in her twenties or thirties in good health.

J is TRBJ2-7 and V is TRBV7-9, with a weak D call TRBD2 (6 bases). The CDR3 totals 13 residues. The V end lost 5 bases, the J end lost 4 bases, and 12 bases lay between the germline ends. Germline-derived CDR1 and CDR2 are SEHNR and FQNEAQ (reference sequence). The CDR3 DNA reads TGTGCCAGCAGCGCCTCCGGGAGATACGAGCAGTACTTC. Its protein product is CASSASGRYEQYF.

This rearrangement joins TRBV4-1 to TRBJ1-1; the D gene is possibly TRBD1 (5 bases). Germline-derived CDR1 and CDR2 are MGHRA and YSYEKL. The germline V and J ends were trimmed by 1 base and 4 bases, with 10 bases remaining between them. The CDR3 totals 14 residues. The CDR3 region is CASSQVYGTTEAFF. CDR3 nucleotide sequence: TGCGCCAGCAGCCAAGTGTATGGGACCACTGAAGCTTTCTTT.

This rearrangement joins TRBV7-9 to TRBJ1-2; the D gene is possibly TRBD1 (5 bases). CDR1 is SEHNR, CDR2 FQNEAQ, per germline (reference sequence). The V end lost 2 bases, the J end lost 8 bases, and 24 bases lay between the germline ends. This CDR3 has 17 residues. The CDR3, as DNA: TGTGCCAGCAGCTTATTTGGGGGAGGTCGAGGGGCGTTGGGCTACACCTTC. The encoded protein is CASSLFGGGRGALGYTF.

V and J are TRBV7-2 and TRBJ2-7; 9 bases match TRBD2. V was pared by 0 bases and J by 2 bases, with 5 bases of the junction left unmatched. The CDR3 consists of 16 residues. CDR1 SGHTA and CDR2 FQGNSA come from the germline V gene. CDR3 protein: CASSLAGQRGAYEQYF. DNA for the CDR3: TGTGCCAGCAGCTTAGCGGGACAGCGGGGGGCCTACGAGCAGTACTTC.

The rearrangement links TRBV29-1 to TRBJ2-1; D perhaps matches TRBD1 (6 bases). V lost 6 bases to trimming and J lost 4 bases, with 10 bases between them. The germline gives CDR1 SQVTM, CDR2 ANQGSEA. The CDR3 length is 12 residues. In DNA, the CDR3 is TGCAGCGTGTATGACAGGTACAATGAGCAGTTCTTC. Protein sequence: CSVYDRYNEQFF.

The chain uses TRBV7-7 and TRBJ2-5; D is perhaps TRBD1 or TRBD2 (5 bases each). The CDR3 contains 13 residues. The germline V gene has CDR1 SSHAT and CDR2 FNYEAQ (reference sequence). Trimming removed 0 bases from V and 5 bases from J, with 7 bases in between. The DNA for the CDR3 is TGTGCCAGCAGCTTAGCCGGGGCGGAGACCCAGTACTTC. Amino acids: CASSLAGAETQYF.

V and J are TRBV7-9 and TRBJ1-1; D is ambiguous. The CDR3 covers 14 residues. Germline-derived CDR1 and CDR2 are SEHNR and FQNEAQ (reference sequence). The V and J ends lost 1 base and 7 bases respectively, with 13 bases between them. CDR3 loop: CASSLVAGFGEAFF. CDR3 coding DNA: TGTGCCAGCAGCTTAGTTGCGGGGTTTGGTGAAGCTTTCTTT.

This clone showed up just once. The rearrangement uses TRBV7-9 and TRBJ2-7; perhaps D is TRBD1 or TRBD2 (5 bases each). This CDR3 region has 14 residues. Trimming stripped 1 base from V and 7 bases from J, with 14 bases between. Germline CDR1 reads SEHNR; CDR2 reads FQNEAQ (reference sequence). The DNA for the CDR3 is TGTGCCAGCAGCTTAGTGGCCAGGGAGAATGAGCAGTACTTC. Translated, it gives CASSLVARENEQYF.

The chain has TRBV29-1 and TRBJ2-1; D is unclear. The germline gives CDR1 SQVTM, CDR2 ANQGSEA. There are 13 residues in the CDR3. Trimming pared 4 bases from V and 4 bases from J, leaving 11 bases between. The CDR3, as DNA: TGCAGCGTTGTCCGGGCCCCTTACAATGAGCAGTTCTTC. Translating gives CSVVRAPYNEQFF.

The chain has TRBV27 and TRBJ1-5; D ambiguous. Deletions cut 3 bases from V and 0 bases from J, with 9 bases between. The germline V gene encodes CDR1 MNHEY and CDR2 SMNVEV (reference sequence). The CDR3 has 15 amino acids. The CDR3 nucleotides are TGTGCCAGCAGTTTTGGGCTCTATAGCAATCAGCCCCAGCATTTT. Translating it yields CASSFGLYSNQPQHF.

The chain employs TRBV6-5 and TRBJ2-7; D is unclear. The germline gives CDR1 MNHEY, CDR2 SVGAGI. The CDR3 has 14 amino acids. Trimming took off 6 bases at V and 0 bases at J, with 12 bases between the two ends. CDR3 in amino acids: CASSPWRGSYEQYF. CDR3 nucleotides: TGTGCCAGCAGCCCGTGGCGCGGCTCCTACGAGCAGTACTTC.

The chain has TRBV6-4 and TRBJ2-1, with 8 bases fitting TRBD1. The CDR3 has 15 residues. V was pared by 6 bases and J by 0 bases, with 4 bases of the junction left unmatched. The germline V gene encodes CDR1 MRHNA and CDR2 SNTAGT. As DNA, the CDR3 is TGTGCCAGCAGCGGGACAGGAGGCTCCTACAATGAGCAGTTCTTC. Encoded protein: CASSGTGGSYNEQFF.

This sequence joins TRBV6-5 and TRBJ1-1; D is ambiguous. Trimming took off 7 bases at V and 6 bases at J, with 15 bases between the two ends. Germline V CDR1 and CDR2: MNHEY, SVGAGI. The CDR3 contains 13 residues. The CDR3 sequence is CASINLNSAEAFF. The CDR3 DNA reads TGTGCCAGCATAAATCTAAACAGCGCTGAAGCTTTCTTT.

This CDR3 is CASSLSGETQYF. CDR3 DNA: TGTGCCAGCAGCCTCTCCGGAGAGACCCAGTACTTC. This chain connects TRBV5-5 to TRBJ2-5; no clear D gene. The germline CDR1 and CDR2 sequences are SGHKS and YYEKEE (reference sequence). This CDR3 region has 12 residues. Trimming left V 4 bases short and J 4 bases short, with 8 bases between.

CDR3 bases: TGTGCCAGCAGCTCCGACAGGGGGCTAAATACGCAGTATTTT. This encodes CASSSDRGLNTQYF. The chain couples TRBV11-2 to TRBJ2-3, with 10 bases matching TRBD1. Trimming cost V 4 bases and J 7 bases; bases outside gene matches: 5. The CDR3 totals 14 residues. The germline V gene encodes CDR1 SGHAT and CDR2 FQNNGV.

The chain couples TRBV19 to TRBJ2-1, with 9 bases matching TRBD2. The CDR3 sequence is 15 residues long. The trim removed 11 bases at V and 6 bases at J, leaving 14 bases unmatched. The germline CDR1 and CDR2 sequences are LNHDA and SQIVND (reference sequence). As DNA, the CDR3 is TGTGCCGCAGGACACATAGCGGGAGTTGGCAATGAGCAGTTCTTC. Amino acid sequence: CAAGHIAGVGNEQFF.

This chain connects TRBV6-5 to TRBJ1-5; possibly TRBD1 for D (5 bases). This CDR3 is 15 amino acids long. Germline V gene data show CDR1 as MNHEY and CDR2 as SVGAGI. Deletions cut 6 bases from V and 4 bases from J, with 16 bases between. Here the CDR3 DNA reads TGTGCCAGCAGCCTTAGGGGCGGGAGGAATCAGCCCCAGCATTTT. It is translated as CASSLRGGRNQPQHF.

The chain links TRBV25-1 to TRBJ1-4; D might be TRBD1 (5 bases). The CDR3 consists of 16 residues. V was cut by 1 base and J by 7 bases, with 16 bases left in between. Per the germline V gene, CDR1 is MGHDK and CDR2 is SYGVNS. CDR3 sequence: CASSEWLGQFPEKLFF. The CDR3 coding sequence is TGTGCCAGCAGTGAATGGCTGGGGCAGTTCCCTGAAAAACTGTTTTTT.

V usage is TRBV5-4 and J usage is TRBJ2-7; D might be TRBD1 (6 bases). This CDR3 is built from 14 residues. Trimming stripped 4 bases from V and 3 bases from J, with 14 bases between. Germline-derived CDR1 and CDR2 are SGHNT and YYREEE (reference sequence). The CDR3 bases are TGTGCCAGCAGCCCCAGGGACAAGTACTACGAGCAGTACTTC. Translated: CASSPRDKYYEQYF.